Presented here are 16 T cell receptor beta chains from one specimen sequenced in a study of beta chain features in type 1 diabetes. Since all of the isolated RNA was reverse transcribed, expressed TCRB transcripts were what got sequenced. The repertoire was sequenced with immunoSEQ multiplex PCR; TCRdb's copy has only in-frame clones and lacks some. The data show hundreds of thousands of clones, roughly 16% seen once. Sequenced sample: naive CD4+ T cells from blood. Source of these receptors: a man aged 18 to 30 in good health.

The sample holds a few counts of this clone. V and J are TRBV11-2 and TRBJ2-3, with D perhaps TRBD2 (6 bases). The CDR3 runs 15 residues. V lost 5 bases, J lost 0 bases, and 12 bases lay in between. The germline CDR1 and CDR2 sequences are SGHAT and FQNNGV. This CDR3 is CASSPRGTSTDTQYF. The CDR3 nucleotides read TGTGCCAGCAGCCCCCGGGGGACTAGCACAGATACGCAGTATTTT.

This clone was observed a few times. The CDR3 spells CASSLSGRKETQYF. The CDR3 nucleotides are TGTGCCAGCAGCTTATCGGGCCGCAAAGAGACCCAGTACTTC. The chain recombines TRBV7-3 with TRBJ2-5; D is uncertain. The CDR3 totals 14 residues. Germline V CDR1 and CDR2: SGHTA, FQGTGA. With 2 bases removed from V and 3 bases from J, the gap between germline ends came to 10 bases.

This clone was seen a handful of times. The CDR3 is CAIREAGGGEDYTF. The CDR3 DNA follows: TGTGCCATCAGAGAGGCAGGCGGAGGGGAAGACTACACCTTC. The chain links TRBV10-3 to TRBJ1-2; TRBD1 might be the D (5 bases). This CDR3 region has 14 residues. Trimming took off 6 bases at V and 10 bases at J, with 21 bases between the two ends. Germline V gene data show CDR1 as ENHRY and CDR2 as SYGVKD.

The chain has TRBV7-2 and TRBJ1-2; D gene unclear. Per the germline V gene, CDR1 is SGHTA and CDR2 is FQGNSA. V lost 5 bases and J 0 bases, leaving 4 bases between the germline ends. The length of the CDR3 is 12 residues. The CDR3 coding sequence is TGTGCCAGCAGCGGCCCTAACTATGGCTACACCTTC. This gives the protein CASSGPNYGYTF.

The chain combines TRBV5-4 with TRBJ1-4; a possible D gene is TRBD1 (6 bases). Germline V gene data show CDR1 as SGHNT and CDR2 as YYREEE (reference sequence). Between the trimmed V and J ends, which lost 3 bases and 8 bases, there was a span of 11 bases. The CDR3 is 13 residues long. This CDR3 reads CASSWGQQEKLFF. The CDR3 DNA sequence: TGTGCCAGCAGCTGGGGACAACAAGAAAAACTGTTTTTT. Variable domain in full (rest from reference TRBV5-4 and TRBJ1-4): ETGVTQSPTHLIKTRGQQVTLRCSSQSGHNTVSWYQQALGQGPQFIFQYYREEENGRGNFPPRFSGLQFPNYSSELNVNALELDDSALYLCASSWGQQEKLFFGSGTQLSVL.

V and J are TRBV27 and TRBJ1-2; D possibly corresponds to TRBD1 (6 bases). Germline values: CDR1 MNHEY, CDR2 SMNVEV (reference sequence). This CDR3 is built from 14 residues. V was shortened by 4 bases and J by 8 bases, with 17 bases between the two germline ends. The CDR3 bases are TGTGCCAGCAGTTCCCCTACTAGGACAGAAGGCTACACCTTC. Translated, it gives CASSSPTRTEGYTF.

This clone was counted a few times. The chain carries TRBV7-2 and TRBJ2-7; no clear D gene. Germline-derived CDR1 and CDR2 are SGHTA and FQGNSA. Trimming stripped 1 base from V and 10 bases from J, with 14 bases between. CDR3 length: 13 amino acids. The CDR3 DNA follows: TGTGCCAGCAGCTTAGAAGTCAGGAGCACCCAGTACTTC. It is translated as CASSLEVRSTQYF.

This clone was detected a few times. The rearrangement links TRBV6-5 to TRBJ1-5; TRBD1 might be the D (5 bases). Germline-derived CDR1 and CDR2 are MNHEY and SVGAGI. This CDR3 comprises 13 residues. V was clipped by 6 bases and J by 7 bases, with 13 bases between them. CDR3 in DNA: TGTGCCAGCAGACCAGGGCGGGGACAGCCCCAGCATTTT. This codes for CASRPGRGQPQHF.

This clone appeared a few times. This chain joins TRBV4-2 and TRBJ2-7, with 9 bases lining up with TRBD1. V was pared by 6 bases and J by 1 base, with 1 base of the junction left unmatched. The germline V gene encodes CDR1 LGHNA and CDR2 YNFKEQ. The CDR3 runs to 13 residues. CDR3 in amino acids: CASRGTGSYEQYF. The CDR3 region has the DNA TGTGCCAGCAGGGGGACAGGGTCCTACGAGCAGTACTTC.

The chain carries TRBV7-8 and TRBJ2-7, with a tentative D call TRBD1 (5 bases). The CDR3 is made up of 19 amino acids. Germline V gene sequence: CDR1 SGHVS, CDR2 FQNEAQ. V lost 2 bases, J lost 2 bases, and 25 bases lay in between. The CDR3: CASSLRQRTQPDAPYEQYF. The CDR3 DNA reads TGTGCCAGCAGCTTAAGGCAGAGGACACAGCCCGACGCCCCCTACGAGCAGTACTTC.

This clone was seen more than once but under ten times. V is TRBV18 and J is TRBJ2-7; no clear D gene. In germline, CDR1 is KGHSH, CDR2 LQKENI. CDR3 length: 12 amino acids. Trimming cost V 3 bases and J 7 bases, with 10 bases left between them. The CDR3 DNA sequence: TGTGCCAGCTCACCCCGTACGAGGGAGCAGTACTTC. It is translated as CASSPRTREQYF.

This chain links TRBV4-1 with TRBJ1-3; D perhaps matches TRBD1 (6 bases). The CDR3 extends over 16 amino acids. V dropped 3 bases and J dropped 3 bases, with 15 bases sitting between them. Germline V lookup: CDR1 MGHRA, CDR2 YSYEKL. The CDR3 protein is CASSQAQGAVGNTIYF. The DNA of the CDR3 is TGCGCCAGCAGCCAGGCACAGGGAGCGGTTGGAAACACCATATATTTT.

This clone was seen only a few times. The chain combines TRBV6-6 with TRBJ2-1; TRBD2 aligns across 9 bases. Unmatched junction bases numbered 8, after V lost 2 bases and J lost 9 bases. Germline V gene lookup returns CDR1 MNHNY and CDR2 SVGAGI (reference sequence). This CDR3 has 15 residues. CDR3 bases: TGTGCCAGCAGTTACGCTAGCGGGAATACGGGTGAGCAGTTCTTC. Its protein product is CASSYASGNTGEQFF.

This clone has more than one count but fewer than ten. The chain links TRBV28 to TRBJ2-7, with a possible D match to TRBD1 (6 bases). The CDR3 sequence is 12 residues long. Trimming cost V 5 bases and J 3 bases, with 8 bases left between them. Germline V lookup: CDR1 MDHEN, CDR2 SYDVKM. The DNA of the CDR3 is TGTGCCAGCAGTAGAGGGGGCTACGAGCAGTACTTC. This encodes CASSRGGYEQYF.

In this sample, this clone turned up once. The chain links TRBV19 to TRBJ2-6; D gene uncertain. This CDR3 comprises 15 residues. V was trimmed by 1 base and J by 1 base, leaving 5 bases between them. Germline loops: CDR1 LNHDA, CDR2 SQIVND (reference sequence). The CDR3 sequence: CASSIVLSGANVLTF. The CDR3 DNA reads TGTGCCAGTAGTATAGTCCTTTCTGGGGCCAACGTCCTGACTTTC.

This clone came up a few times. CDR3 nucleotides: TGCAGCGTTGGACTCTCACCCTACGAGCAGTACTTC. This encodes CSVGLSPYEQYF. The V call is TRBV29-1, the J call TRBJ2-7; no reliable D call. CDR1 is SQVTM, CDR2 ANQGSEA, per germline. Trimming stripped 4 bases from V and 2 bases from J, with 9 bases between. The CDR3 runs 12 residues.